These 10 T cell receptor beta chains were sequenced from one sample in a study of blood T cell repertoires in COVID-19 (dated by TCRdb to about 2020). Library prep was done by the immunoSEQ multiplex PCR assay. TCRdb took this table from immuneACCESS and kept in-frame rearrangements with V and J called. Such tables lack part of the clones; where checked against another copy, unresolved V genes explain under half of the gap, and the rest is unexplained. The sample profile shows 50,000 to 75,000 clones; less than 85% of them were found once. Together, the top ten hold roughly 18% of the sample. Sequences were obtained from peripheral blood. The receptors originated from a woman in her fifties or sixties with active or convalescent COVID-19.

This clone was found a few times. The V gene is TRBV19, the J gene TRBJ2-1; 8 bases match TRBD1. The CDR3 spans 14 residues. The germline V gene has CDR1 LNHDA and CDR2 SQIVND (reference sequence). V gave up 6 bases and J gave up 5 bases; unmatched junction bases: 6. Here the CDR3 reads CASSQQGQDNEQFF. The CDR3 nucleotides read TGTGCCAGTAGCCAACAGGGACAGGACAATGAGCAGTTCTTC.

This chain links TRBV29-1 with TRBJ1-5; the D gene is possibly TRBD1 (5 bases). Trimming stripped 4 bases from V and 1 base from J, with 11 bases between. The CDR3 covers 14 residues. In germline, CDR1 is SQVTM, CDR2 ANQGSEA. CDR3: CSVVDSGSNQPQHF. The CDR3 region has the DNA TGCAGCGTTGTTGACAGCGGGAGCAATCAGCCCCAGCATTTT.

This chain joins TRBV6-4 and TRBJ1-2; TRBD1 agrees at 7 bases. Germline lookup yields CDR1 MRHNA and CDR2 SNTAGT. The trim removed 6 bases at V and 0 bases at J, leaving 4 bases unmatched. The CDR3 loop spans 14 amino acids. This CDR3 reads CASRGTAPNYGYTF. The CDR3 nucleotides are TGTGCCAGCAGAGGGACAGCGCCTAACTATGGCTACACCTTC.

The rearrangement uses TRBV2 and TRBJ2-6; D might be TRBD2 (5 bases). CDR1 and CDR2 from the germline V gene are SNHLY and FYNNEI. CDR3 length: 15 residues. V shed 1 base and J shed 4 bases, with 8 bases lying between them. The DNA of the CDR3 is TGTGCCAGCAGTGAAGTGGACTCGGGGGCCAACGTCCTGACTTTC. This translates into CASSEVDSGANVLTF. The whole variable domain, remainder taken from reference TRBV2 and TRBJ2-6, is EPEVTQTPSHQVTQMGQEVILRCVPISNHLYFYWYRQILGQKVEFLVSFYNNEISEKSEIFDDQFSVERPDGSNFTLKIRSTKLEDSAMYFCASSEVDSGANVLTFGAGSRLTVL.

A word on this clone: The sample has other DNA sequences that encode this CDR3 too. The V and J genes are TRBV4-1 and TRBJ2-7, with TRBD1 matching over 7 bases. The CDR3 totals 13 residues. CDR1 is MGHRA, CDR2 YSYEKL, per germline. V gave up 6 bases and J gave up 0 bases; unmatched junction bases: 2. The CDR3 loop is CASSRDSSYEQYF. As DNA, the CDR3 is TGCGCCAGCAGTCGGGACAGCTCCTACGAGCAGTACTTC.

The CDR3 coding sequence is TGTGCCAGCAGGAAGCAAGACACAGATACGCAGTATTTT. Amino acid sequence: CASRKQDTDTQYF. The chain has TRBV27 and TRBJ2-3; D unresolved. The CDR3 is 13 amino acids. Germline-derived CDR1 and CDR2 are MNHEY and SMNVEV (reference sequence). V was trimmed by 6 bases and J by 2 bases, leaving 9 bases between them.

The V gene is TRBV5-6, the J gene TRBJ1-1; D gene ambiguous. The CDR3 has 12 amino acids. Germline CDR1 and CDR2: SGHDT and YYEEEE. The ends were cut back, 1 base at V and 7 bases at J, with 8 bases in the middle. The CDR3 loop reads CASSLREGEAFF. As DNA, the CDR3 is TGTGCCAGCAGCTTGAGGGAGGGTGAAGCTTTCTTT.

CDR3 in amino acids: CASSVDRASRDEQFF. In DNA, the CDR3 is TGCGCCAGCAGCGTGGACAGGGCTAGCCGCGATGAGCAGTTCTTC. The chain joins TRBV5-1 to TRBJ2-1; TRBD1 aligns across 8 bases. The germline V gene encodes CDR1 SGHRS and CDR2 YFSETQ. The CDR3 has 15 residues. V shed 4 bases and J 8 bases; nucleotides not matched to a gene: 11.

This clone was observed many times. The CDR3: CSVNPGTGGTEAFF. CDR3 coding DNA: TGCAGCGTCAACCCCGGGACAGGGGGGACTGAAGCTTTCTTT. The rearrangement uses TRBV29-1 and TRBJ1-1, with 11 bases lining up with TRBD1. Germline V lookup: CDR1 SQVTM, CDR2 ANQGSEA. This CDR3 has 14 residues. With 6 bases clipped from V and 5 bases from J, the junction kept 8 bases outside the gene matches.

The chain has TRBV2 and TRBJ2-5; the match to TRBD2 covers 16 bases. This CDR3 contains 16 residues. The V and J ends lost 8 bases and 3 bases, in that order; junction bases with no gene match: 6. Germline CDR1 and CDR2: SNHLY and FYNNEI. The chain's CDR3 is CASGVGTSGREETQYF. DNA for the CDR3: TGTGCCAGCGGGGTTGGGACTAGCGGGAGGGAAGAGACCCAGTACTTC.